What follows are 31 T cell receptor beta chains derived from one specimen sequenced in a study of blood T cell repertoires in COVID-19. The method was immunoSEQ multiplex PCR; TCRdb's version includes in-frame clones alone and lacks a portion of them. The sample has approximately 340,000 clones, around 80% seen once. Sequences were obtained from peripheral blood. All receptors derive from a man younger than 45 with active or convalescent COVID-19.

The chain links TRBV7-9 to TRBJ2-7, with D perhaps matching TRBD1 (6 bases). Germline CDR1 reads SEHNR; CDR2 reads FQNEAQ (reference sequence). The CDR3 loop spans 15 amino acids. The ends were cut back, 1 base at V and 5 bases at J, with 15 bases in the middle. CDR3 in DNA: TGTGCCAGCAGCTTAGATGGCAGGGGTAGCCACGAGCAGTACTTC. It encodes CASSLDGRGSHEQYF. The full variable domain, its missing parts supplied by reference TRBV7-9 and TRBJ2-7, is DTGVSQNPRHKITKRGQNVTFRCDPISEHNRLYWYRQTLGQGPEFLTYFQNEAQLEKSRLLSDRFSAERPKGSFSTLEIQRTEQGDSAMYLCASSLDGRGSHEQYFGPGTRLTVT.

The V and J genes are TRBV5-5 and TRBJ1-3; TRBD1 matches 7 bases. Germline values: CDR1 SGHKS, CDR2 YYEKEE (reference sequence). The CDR3 is made up of 15 amino acids. V shed 4 bases and J 6 bases; nucleotides not matched to a gene: 10. The chain's CDR3 is CASSLRDSHLNTIYF. CDR3 sequence (DNA): TGTGCCAGCAGCCTCCGGGACAGCCATTTAAACACCATATATTTT. The full variable domain, with the rest looked up from reference TRBV5-5 and TRBJ1-3, is DAGVTQSPTHLIKTRGQQVTLRCSPISGHKSVSWYQQVLGQGPQFIFQYYEKEERGRGNFPDRFSARQFPNYSSELNVNALLLGDSALYLCASSLRDSHLNTIYFGEGSWLTVV.

Points on this clone: Other DNA sequences in the sample encode the same CDR3. The V gene is TRBV20-1, the J gene TRBJ2-7, with D perhaps TRBD2 (6 bases). Germline V gene data show CDR1 as DFQATT and CDR2 as SNEGSKA (reference sequence). This CDR3 spans 11 amino acids. V lost 6 bases, J lost 3 bases, and 9 bases lay in between. DNA of the CDR3: TGCAGTGCCCGGGACTTCTACGAGCAGTACTTC. Amino acids: CSARDFYEQYF.

The chain links TRBV19 to TRBJ2-6; 7 nucleotides match TRBD2. The V and J ends lost 11 bases and 4 bases, in that order; junction bases with no gene match: 8. CDR3 length: 14 residues. CDR1 LNHDA and CDR2 SQIVND come from the germline V gene (reference sequence). The CDR3 sequence: CAGSSGNGANVLTF. The CDR3, as DNA: TGTGCCGGATCAAGCGGGAACGGGGCCAACGTCCTGACTTTC. The whole variable domain, filled in from reference TRBV19 and TRBJ2-6, reads DGGITQSPKYLFRKEGQNVTLSCEQNLNHDAMYWYRQDPGQGLRLIYYSQIVNDFQKGDIAEGYSVSREKKESFPLTVTSAQKNPTAFYLCAGSSGNGANVLTFGAGSRLTVL.

This clone was counted a single time. The rearrangement uses TRBV7-9 and TRBJ2-7, with a tentative D call TRBD2 (5 bases). The CDR3 has 14 amino acids. The V end was cut by 4 bases, the J end by 2 bases, with 12 bases between. CDR1 and CDR2 (germline): SEHNR, FQNEAQ (reference sequence). The CDR3, as DNA: TGTGCCAGCAGCTCCCCCCGGGGAACCTACGAGCAGTACTTC. It specifies CASSSPRGTYEQYF.

The chain links TRBV5-5 to TRBJ2-7; 7 bases are a match to TRBD1. CDR1 and CDR2 from the germline V gene are SGHKS and YYEKEE (reference sequence). This CDR3 spans 15 amino acids. V trimming: 3 bases; J trimming: 0 bases; junction bases outside the gene matches: 6. The CDR3 nucleotides are TGTGCCAGCAGCTCCACGACAGGGACCTCCTACGAGCAGTACTTC. Its translation: CASSSTTGTSYEQYF.

The J gene is TRBJ2-3, the V gene TRBV5-5; TRBD1 might be the D (6 bases). Germline CDR1 and CDR2: SGHKS and YYEKEE (reference sequence). The CDR3 contains 12 residues. Trimming took off 5 bases at V and 6 bases at J, with 10 bases between the two ends. The CDR3 sequence is CASSEGVDTQYF. The DNA of the CDR3 is TGTGCCAGCAGTGAGGGGGTCGATACGCAGTATTTT.

This clone was observed a single time. This rearrangement joins TRBV5-1 to TRBJ1-1; D is unclear. The CDR3 totals 14 residues. Germline CDR1 is SGHRS and CDR2 is YFSETQ. The V gene lost 4 bases and the J gene lost 0 bases, with 10 bases spanning the gap. The CDR3 region is CASSLQSMNTEAFF. CDR3 bases: TGCGCCAGCAGCCTACAGAGTATGAACACTGAAGCTTTCTTT.

The table lists this clone with a count of one. The J gene is TRBJ2-1, the V gene TRBV24-1; 8 positions agree with TRBD2. Germline V gives CDR1 KGHDR, CDR2 SFDVKD. This CDR3 is built from 16 residues. J was trimmed by 6 bases and V by 1 base; bases with no gene match: 7. The CDR3, as DNA: TGTGCCACCAGTGATTTAGAGCGGGGGTCCCTCAATGAGCAGTTCTTC. Translated, it gives CATSDLERGSLNEQFF.

The table lists this clone with a few counts. The chain joins TRBV6-5 to TRBJ1-2; perhaps TRBD1 as D (5 bases). The CDR3 loop spans 16 amino acids. Deletions cut 4 bases from V and 1 base from J, with 16 bases between. The germline CDR1 and CDR2 sequences are MNHEY and SVGAGI. CDR3: CASSLLGANLNYGYTF. The CDR3 bases are TGTGCCAGCAGTTTGTTAGGGGCCAATCTTAACTATGGCTACACCTTC.

A single count supports this clone. The chain has TRBV7-2 and TRBJ2-1, with 8 bases lining up with TRBD2. Germline CDR1 and CDR2: SGHTA and FQGNSA. The J segment lost 8 bases and the V segment lost 3 bases, leaving 3 bases of the junction unmatched. The CDR3 contains 13 residues. The CDR3 coding sequence is TGTGCCAGCAGCTTGAGCGGGGGCGATGAGCAGTTCTTC. Amino acids: CASSLSGGDEQFF. The full variable domain, in which reference TRBV7-2 and TRBJ2-1 provide the parts outside the CDR3, is GAGVSQSPSNKVTEKGKDVELRCDPISGHTALYWYRQSLGQGLEFLIYFQGNSAPDKSGLPSDRFSAERTGGSVSTLTIQRTQQEDSAVYLCASSLSGGDEQFFGPGTRLTVL.

V is TRBV28 and J is TRBJ2-3; D is possibly TRBD2 (6 bases). Trimming took 6 bases from V and 8 from J, leaving 15 bases between them. This CDR3 spans 13 amino acids. CDR1 is MDHEN, CDR2 SYDVKM, per germline. CDR3 loop: CASRGGGVFTQYF. The CDR3 bases are TGTGCCAGCAGAGGAGGAGGGGTGTTTACGCAGTATTTT.

This chain uses TRBV11-3 with TRBJ1-2; no firm D call. V was pared by 4 bases and J by 1 base, with 7 bases between. CDR3 length: 13 residues. Germline CDR1 SGHNT, CDR2 YENEEA. The CDR3 region is CASSWNSNYGYTF. The CDR3 coding sequence is TGTGCCAGCAGCTGGAACAGTAACTATGGCTACACCTTC.

This clone was recorded a few times. The chain combines TRBV6-1 with TRBJ2-5; 7 bases agree with TRBD1. V trimming: 8 bases; J trimming: 1 base; junction bases outside the gene matches: 4. Germline CDR1 MNHNS, CDR2 SASEGT. This CDR3 contains 13 residues. In DNA form, the CDR3 reads TGTGCCAGCCGCCGGGACAGCCAAGAGACCCAGTACTTC. Translation gives CASRRDSQETQYF.

This chain uses TRBV6-2 or TRBV6-3 with TRBJ2-2; weak D call: TRBD2 (5 bases). Germline CDR1 MNHEY, CDR2 SVGEGT. V was clipped by 5 bases and J by 7 bases, with 11 bases between them. This CDR3 region has 13 residues. CDR3: CASSIGVVGELFF. CDR3 coding DNA: TGTGCCAGCAGTATCGGGGTGGTCGGGGAGCTGTTTTTT.

This chain joins TRBV9 and TRBJ1-4; D remains ambiguous. CDR1 is SGDLS and CDR2 is YYNGEE in the germline V gene. Trimming took 1 base from V and 2 from J, leaving 9 bases between them. CDR3 length: 15 amino acids. CDR3: CASSVSHSTNEKLFF. The CDR3 DNA is TGTGCCAGCAGCGTATCCCACAGCACTAATGAAAAACTGTTTTTT.

This chain uses TRBV4-3 with TRBJ1-4; 8 bases map to TRBD1. The germline V gene encodes CDR1 LGHNA and CDR2 YSLEER. This CDR3 is 15 amino acids long. V gave up 0 bases and J gave up 7 bases; unmatched junction bases: 4. CDR3 DNA: TGCGCCAGCAGCCAAGAGACAGGGGAAGGTGAAAAACTGTTTTTT. Translation gives CASSQETGEGEKLFF.

This chain uses TRBV27 with TRBJ2-3, with D maybe TRBD1 (6 bases). Germline V gene sequence: CDR1 MNHEY, CDR2 SMNVEV (reference sequence). The V end lost 1 base, the J end lost 6 bases, and 8 bases lay between the germline ends. This CDR3 region has 13 residues. The CDR3, as DNA: TGTGCCAGCAGTTTATACAGGGCTGATACGCAGTATTTT. Its translation: CASSLYRADTQYF.

This chain links TRBV5-8 with TRBJ1-5, with 9 positions matching TRBD1. The V segment lost 4 bases and the J segment 4 bases; nucleotides outside the gene matches: 9. The CDR3 is 16 residues long. The germline V gene encodes CDR1 SGHTS and CDR2 YDEGEE. This CDR3 is CASSRGGTGTNQPQHF. In DNA, the CDR3 is TGTGCCAGCAGCCGGGGGGGGACAGGGACGAATCAGCCCCAGCATTTT.

The chain uses TRBV10-3 and TRBJ2-3; 13 bases are a match to TRBD2. V shed 0 bases, J shed 4 bases, and the junction held 7 bases outside the gene matches. CDR1 and CDR2 (germline): ENHRY, SYGVKD. The CDR3 spans 18 residues. The CDR3 coding sequence is TGTGCCATCAGTGAGTCCCGACTAGCGGGAGGTGCCCCAGATACGCAGTATTTT. As protein: CAISESRLAGGAPDTQYF.

This chain links TRBV29-1 with TRBJ2-1; 14 nucleotides line up with TRBD2. Germline CDR1 is SQVTM and CDR2 is ANQGSEA. V gave up 7 bases and J gave up 0 bases; unmatched junction bases: 11. This CDR3 region has 18 residues. CDR3 sequence (DNA): TGCAGCGCCCAGACTAGCGGGGGGGCCTCTGGCTCCTACAATGAGCAGTTCTTC. This gives the protein CSAQTSGGASGSYNEQFF.

The chain employs TRBV14 and TRBJ2-2; 9 positions agree with TRBD2. The CDR3 runs 16 residues. The V segment lost 0 bases and the J segment 1 base; nucleotides outside the gene matches: 0. Per germline, CDR1 SGHDN and CDR2 FVKESK. CDR3 amino acids: CASSQELAGNTGELFF. In DNA, the CDR3 is TGTGCCAGCAGCCAAGAACTAGCGGGGAACACCGGGGAGCTGTTTTTT.

The chain combines TRBV5-6 with TRBJ1-5, with D tentatively TRBD1 (6 bases). The CDR3 covers 15 residues. Trimming took off 7 bases at V and 0 bases at J, with 14 bases between the two ends. Germline loops: CDR1 SGHDT, CDR2 YYEEEE. The CDR3 protein is CASCLEGDSNQPQHF. The CDR3 nucleotides read TGTGCCAGCTGCCTGGAGGGGGATAGCAATCAGCCCCAGCATTTT.

V is TRBV20-1 and J is TRBJ1-5; D might be TRBD1 (5 bases). The CDR3 loop spans 13 amino acids. Germline V lookup: CDR1 DFQATT, CDR2 SNEGSKA (reference sequence). The V end was cut by 3 bases, the J end by 6 bases, with 12 bases between. CDR3 residues: CSASGGVLQPQHF. DNA of the CDR3: TGCAGTGCTAGTGGGGGGGTACTTCAGCCCCAGCATTTT.

V gene TRBV5-1 combines with J gene TRBJ1-1; D gene ambiguous. V was pared by 4 bases and J by 1 base, with 8 bases between. The CDR3 extends over 13 amino acids. Germline CDR1 reads SGHRS; CDR2 reads YFSETQ. The DNA of the CDR3 is TGCGCCAGCAGCATTACAGAGAACACTGAAGCTTTCTTT. Translated, it gives CASSITENTEAFF.

This clone was detected once. The J gene is TRBJ2-1, the V gene TRBV25-1, with 13 bases matching TRBD2. With 1 base clipped from V and 8 bases from J, the junction kept 5 bases outside the gene matches. This CDR3 comprises 16 residues. The V gene's germline CDR1 is MGHDK and CDR2 SYGVNS. The CDR3 reads CASSESGLAGVHEQFF. The CDR3 DNA sequence: TGTGCCAGCAGTGAATCAGGACTAGCGGGAGTCCATGAGCAGTTCTTC.

The chain has TRBV9 and TRBJ1-1; TRBD1 might be the D (6 bases). CDR3 length: 13 amino acids. The V gene's germline CDR1 is SGDLS and CDR2 YYNGEE. Trimming left V 3 bases short and J 1 base short, with 7 bases between. The CDR3 sequence is CASSAGQNTEAFF. DNA of the CDR3: TGTGCCAGCAGCGCGGGACAGAACACTGAAGCTTTCTTT.

This chain connects TRBV29-1 to TRBJ2-7, with 11 bases aligning to TRBD2. CDR1 and CDR2 (germline): SQVTM, ANQGSEA. This CDR3 comprises 18 residues. J was trimmed by 7 bases and V by 2 bases; bases with no gene match: 19. CDR3 in amino acids: CSVESLASGGPDPREQYF. In DNA form, the CDR3 reads TGCAGCGTTGAAAGTCTGGCTAGCGGGGGGCCCGACCCGCGGGAGCAGTACTTC.

This clone was recorded once. The rearrangement links TRBV5-1 to TRBJ1-1, with 9 bases lining up with TRBD1. Germline CDR1 and CDR2: SGHRS and YFSETQ. This CDR3 is 15 amino acids long. J was trimmed by 2 bases and V by 3 bases; bases with no gene match: 5. The CDR3 protein is CASSSQGAGNTEAFF. The CDR3 DNA reads as TGCGCCAGCAGCTCACAGGGGGCAGGAAACACTGAAGCTTTCTTT.

The chain links TRBV3-1 (or the pseudogene TRBV3-2) to TRBJ2-1; D might be TRBD2 (5 bases). Germline V CDR1 and CDR2: LGHDT, YNNKEL (reference sequence). Trimming removed 3 bases at V and 5 bases at J, with 8 bases between. This CDR3 is 13 amino acids long. The CDR3 coding sequence is TGTGCCAGCAGCCAGGAGAGGGACAATGAGCAGTTCTTC. It is translated as CASSQERDNEQFF.

This chain joins TRBV28 and TRBJ2-1; 9 nucleotides match TRBD2. This CDR3 has 16 amino acids. V trimming: 5 bases; J trimming: 7 bases; junction bases outside the gene matches: 12. Germline loops: CDR1 MDHEN, CDR2 SYDVKM. The CDR3 nucleotides are TGTGCCAGCAGTCTCCTCACTAGCGGGCGACAGAATGAGCAGTTCTTC. Protein: CASSLLTSGRQNEQFF.